A selection of T cell receptor beta chains follows, all from one sample in a study of neurological immune-mediated disorders. TCRdb fed the 5' RACE reads into MiXCR, producing one record per CDR3 protein. The sample consists of 65,000 to 95,000 distinct CDR3 sequences, 5% to 6% of them appearing once. Sequenced: PBMCs. These receptors all come from a woman aged 55-75 years with multiple sclerosis. The CDR3 runs from the conserved cysteine through the conserved F or W. The D gene is left open where the match is weak. Only part of the rows carry a size: once, few, many, or a class if the clone is expanded.

>TRBJ1-4|TRBV12-3/TRBV12-4|-|many
TGTGCCAGCAGTTTAAACAGCCGGAATGAAAAACTGTTTTTT
CASSLNSRNEKLFF
>TRBJ1-5|TRBV5-1|-|many
TGCGCCAGCAGCTTTGGGGGCTCAGAGCCCCAGCATTTT
CASSFGGSEPQHF
>TRBJ2-6|TRBV29-1|TRBD2|many
TGCAGCGTTGATGGGACTAGCGGGGGCCTCTCTGGGGCCAACGTCCTGACTTTC
CSVDGTSGGLSGANVLTF
>TRBJ2-1|TRBV25-1|TRBD2|many
TGTGCCAGCAAAACGGCGGGGGGGTCTAATGAGCAGTTCTTC
CASKTAGGSNEQFF
>TRBJ1-2|TRBV25-1|-|few
TGTGCCAGCAGTCAAGTCTATGGCTACACCTTC
CASSQVYGYTF
>TRBJ1-4|TRBV2|-|many
TGTGCCAGCAGCGGTCGGTTTGGCGAAAAACTGTTTTTT
CASSGRFGEKLFF
>TRBJ2-7|TRBV10-3|-|medium-sized
TGTGCCATCAGTGAGTTGGGAATTCTGTCCGAGCAGTACTTC
CAISELGILSEQYF
>TRBJ2-1|TRBV10-2|-|few
TGCGCCAGCTCTACGACAGGAAGGGTTGGCAATGAGCAGTTCTTC
CASSTTGRVGNEQFF
>TRBJ1-1|TRBV20-1|-|many
TGCAGTGCTAGAAGGGGAGCGAACACTGAAGCTTTCTTT
CSARRGANTEAFF
>TRBJ2-3|TRBV20-1|TRBD2|many
TGCAGTGCTAGAGTGGGGCGGGGGGTCACAGATACGCAGTATTTT
CSARVGRGVTDTQYF
>TRBJ2-1|TRBV18|TRBD1|many
TGTGCCAGCTCACAGGACAGGGGGAATGAGCAGTTCTTC
CASSQDRGNEQFF
>TRBJ2-2|TRBV7-6|-|many
TGTGCCAGCAGGATCGGGAGCTTCGGGGAGCTGTTTTTT
CASRIGSFGELFF
>TRBJ2-7|TRBV7-2|-|-
TGTGCCAGCAGCCAGAGCTCAGTTAGCTACGAGCAGTACTTC
CASSQSSVSYEQYF
>TRBJ1-5|TRBV19|TRBD1|many
TGTGCCAGTAGTATGGACAGGAGTAGCAATCAGCCCCAGCATTTT
CASSMDRSSNQPQHF
>TRBJ2-3|TRBV6-6|-|many
TGTGCCAGCAGTTACTCGGGACTTAGCACAGATACGCAGTATTTT
CASSYSGLSTDTQYF
>TRBJ2-3|TRBV5-1|-|many
TGCGCCAGCAGCTTGATACCACAGGGCTCTAGCACAGATACGCAGTATTTT
CASSLIPQGSSTDTQYF
>TRBJ2-5|TRBV5-1|-|many
TGCGCCAGCAGCTTGGGCCAGGGGGGGAGAGAGACCCAGTACTTC
CASSLGQGGRETQYF
>TRBJ2-5|TRBV7-9|-|many
TGTGCCACCTCCAGGGACCAAGAGACCCAGTACTTC
CATSRDQETQYF
>TRBJ2-1|TRBV5-1|TRBD2|many
TGCGCCAGCAGCACCGGACTAGTTTTCCATGAGCAGTTCTTC
CASSTGLVFHEQFF
>TRBJ1-2|TRBV27|-|few
TGTGCCAGCAGTCCCGGCCTTAACTATGGCTACACCTTC
CASSPGLNYGYTF
>TRBJ2-1|TRBV7-9|-|many
TGTGCCTCGTCGGGGACGGAGCAGTTCTTC
CASSGTEQFF
>TRBJ1-2|TRBV20-1|TRBD1|many
TGCAGTGCTAGAGAGACAGGGGCAATCTATGGCTACACCTTC
CSARETGAIYGYTF
>TRBJ2-4|TRBV14|-|few
TGTGCCAGCAGCCAAGACAGCGCCAAAAACATTCAGTACTTC
CASSQDSAKNIQYF
>TRBJ1-4|TRBV7-2|-|many
TGTGCCAGCAGCGCCTTTGGGGAAAAACTGTTTTTT
CASSAFGEKLFF
>TRBJ2-7|TRBV5-1|-|many
TGCGCCAGCAGCACCCTACAGGAAGGCGAGCAGTACTTC
CASSTLQEGEQYF
>TRBJ2-3|TRBV29-1|TRBD2|many
TGCAGCGTTGGTCTTGGACTAGTAACCACAAGCGCAGATACGCAGTATTTT
CSVGLGLVTTSADTQYF
>TRBJ2-7|TRBV5-1|TRBD1|many
TGCGCCAGCAGCATCCGGGACAGGGGCTACGAGCAGTACTTC
CASSIRDRGYEQYF
>TRBJ1-2|TRBV6-5|-|many
TGTGCCAGCGGCCCGGGATGGACGGACTATGGCTACACCTTC
CASGPGWTDYGYTF
>TRBJ2-2|TRBV6-2/TRBV6-3|-|-
TGTGCCAGCAGTAACCACGGGGAGCTGTTTTTT
CASSNHGELFF
>TRBJ2-5|TRBV6-5|-|few
TGTGCCAGCAGTTACTTAGACACCTCGTACTTC
CASSYLDTSYF
>TRBJ2-1|TRBV19|-|many
TGTGCCAGTAGGTACCACAGGGATGGTGATGAGCAGTTCTTC
CASRYHRDGDEQFF
>TRBJ1-3|TRBV3-1|-|-
TGTGCCAGCACACAGCCAGGGCACGGAAACACCATATATTTT
CASTQPGHGNTIYF
>TRBJ1-2|TRBV3-1|-|many
TGTGCCAGCAGCCAAAACAGGAAGAACTATGGCTACACCTTC
CASSQNRKNYGYTF
>TRBJ2-7|TRBV7-2|-|many
TGTGCCAGCAGCTTAGCATCCGACGGATCCTACGAGCAGTACTTC
CASSLASDGSYEQYF
>TRBJ2-7|TRBV7-8|TRBD1|many
TGTGCCAGCAGCGGCCGGGACAGGGGTTACGAGCAGTACTTC
CASSGRDRGYEQYF
>TRBJ2-1|TRBV12-3/TRBV12-4|TRBD2|many
TGTGCCAGCAGCCAAGCCGGGACTAGCGGTAGGAATGAGCAGTTCTTC
CASSQAGTSGRNEQFF
>TRBJ1-2|TRBV3-1|-|many
TGTGCCAGCAGCCTTTCGGGGGATAACTACTATGGCTACACCTTC
CASSLSGDNYYGYTF
>TRBJ2-7|TRBV12-3/TRBV12-4|-|many
TGTGCCAGCAGTTTGTGGCAGGGTTACGAGCAGTACTTC
CASSLWQGYEQYF
>TRBJ2-7|TRBV5-1|-|many
TGCGCCAGCAGCTTGGAAGGGATCCCGGGGGAGCAGTACTTC
CASSLEGIPGEQYF